This entry lists 30 T cell receptor beta chains sequenced from one sample in a study of regulatory T cells in long-lasting Graves disease (dated by TCRdb to about 2021). The library was built by means of multiplex PCR. These reads were obtained on an Illumina HiSeq 4000. TCR beta libraries were built with iRepertoire HTBI primers and Arm-PCR amplification of CDR3 regions. TCRdb reanalyzed the raw reads on its own, using fastp at Q25 for trimming and MiXCR for clone calling, and kept in-frame beta chains. One record per CDR3 amino acid sequence lists the most common genes and DNA. The sample profile shows about 560,000 distinct CDR3 sequences; roughly 15% of them were found once. Jointly, the top ten make up about 12% of the sample. In the paper's terms, the time point label means: newly diagnosed GD, antithyroid drugs for less than 3 months. RNA was extracted from PBMCs in TRIzol for both TCR sequencing and RNA sequencing.

Separately, the same data were catalogued under a study of T cells in Graves' hyperthyroidism and ophthalmopathy.

Material: peripheral blood mononuclear cells (PBMCs), obtained at new diagnosis, from a patient treated with antithyroid drugs. These receptors were obtained from a man in his late teens or twenties with Graves disease. Donor details come from another sample of the same person, matched by shared clones.

The table lists this clonotype with a few counts. The rearrangement joins TRBV19 to TRBJ1-1; D gene unclear. This CDR3 has 18 amino acids. V dropped 1 base and J dropped 3 bases, with 21 bases sitting between them. Looked up from germline, CDR1 is LNHDA and CDR2 is SQIVND (reference sequence). The CDR3 is CASSIGIPPASMDTEAFF. The CDR3 nucleotides read TGTGCCAGTAGTATAGGAATACCCCCAGCATCCATGGACACTGAAGCTTTCTTT.

This clonotype came up many times. The chain recombines TRBV5-5 with TRBJ2-1; no clear D gene. Germline V gene lookup returns CDR1 SGHKS and CDR2 YYEKEE (reference sequence). The CDR3 totals 14 residues. V was trimmed by 5 bases and J by 4 bases, leaving 13 bases between them. CDR3 region: CASSLLSSYNEQFF. The CDR3 DNA reads as TGTGCCAGCAGTTTACTAAGCTCATACAATGAGCAGTTCTTC.

The rearrangement uses TRBV24-1 and TRBJ2-7, with 9 bases aligning to TRBD2. Germline V gene sequence: CDR1 KGHDR, CDR2 SFDVKD. The CDR3 contains 15 residues. With 3 bases clipped from V and 3 bases from J, the junction kept 5 bases outside the gene matches. The DNA of the CDR3 is TGTGCCACCAGTGATCCCGGCGGGGGGGACTACGAGCAGTACTTC. Amino acid sequence: CATSDPGGGDYEQYF.

The chain uses TRBV5-1 and TRBJ2-5, with unresolved D. Trimming stripped 4 bases from V and 5 bases from J, with 24 bases between. Germline-derived CDR1 and CDR2 are SGHRS and YFSETQ. The CDR3 consists of 17 residues. The CDR3: CASSKKRADPGRETQYF. The CDR3 DNA reads TGCGCCAGCAGCAAAAAAAGGGCGGATCCAGGCAGGGAGACCCAGTACTTC. Using reference TRBV5-1 and TRBJ2-5 for the parts outside the CDR3, the full variable domain is KAGVTQTPRYLIKTRGQQVTLSCSPISGHRSVSWYQQTPGQGLQFLFEYFSETQRNKGNFPGRFSGRQFSNSRSEMNVSTLELGDSALYLCASSKKRADPGRETQYFGPGTRLLVL.

This clonotype was found a few times. One junction end disagrees with the germline gene, perhaps due to a read error. This CDR3 reads CASSPVVGQSRF. The CDR3 DNA follows: TGTGCCAGCAGCCCCGTGGTCGGACAGAGTCGCTTC. The chain employs TRBV11-2 and TRBJ1-2, with D perhaps TRBD1 (6 bases). The CDR3 is 12 amino acids. Germline CDR1 reads SGHAT; CDR2 reads FQNNGV.

Many counts were recorded for this clonotype. The chain carries TRBV20-1 and TRBJ2-3, with D uncertain. This CDR3 has 13 amino acids. V lost 2 bases to trimming and J lost 2 bases, with 8 bases between them. CDR1 and CDR2 (germline): DFQATT, SNEGSKA (reference sequence). CDR3 loop: CSARISSTDTQYF. The CDR3 DNA is TGCAGTGCTAGAATTAGTTCCACAGATACGCAGTATTTT.

This clonotype was seen a few times. This sequence joins TRBV28 and TRBJ1-1; 7 bases are shared with TRBD1. The germline CDR1 and CDR2 sequences are MDHEN and SYDVKM. The CDR3 is made up of 14 amino acids. V lost 6 bases to trimming and J lost 3 bases; unmatched junction nucleotides: 7. CDR3 coding DNA: TGTGCCAGCAGCACGAACAGGGGTTACACTGAAGCTTTCTTT. Translated: CASSTNRGYTEAFF.

This chain joins TRBV15 and TRBJ2-1; D is undetermined. In germline, CDR1 is LNHNV, CDR2 YYDKDF (reference sequence). The CDR3 has 12 amino acids. Trimming stripped 3 bases from V and 5 bases from J, with 5 bases between. DNA for the CDR3: TGTGCCACCAGCAGGGATAACAATGAGCAGTTCTTC. Protein sequence: CATSRDNNEQFF.

This clonotype came up many times. DNA for the CDR3: TGTGCCAGCAGTCCCAGGGAGGCGGATTCTAGCACAGATACGCAGTATTTT. It translates to CASSPREADSSTDTQYF. This rearrangement joins TRBV6-1 to TRBJ2-3, with a weak D call TRBD2 (6 bases). The length of the CDR3 is 17 residues. V dropped 5 bases and J dropped 0 bases, with 18 bases sitting between them. The germline V gene has CDR1 MNHNS and CDR2 SASEGT.

This clonotype was seen repeatedly, ten times or more. The gene calls are TRBV5-1 and TRBJ2-7; D is perhaps TRBD1 (5 bases). CDR1 is SGHRS and CDR2 is YFSETQ in the germline V gene. Trimming shortened V by 5 bases and J by 0 bases, and 12 bases separated the two germline ends. This CDR3 contains 14 residues. CDR3 protein: CASRVDSYSYEQYF. The CDR3 nucleotides read TGCGCCAGCAGGGTCGACAGTTACTCCTACGAGCAGTACTTC.

This clonotype was recorded at least ten times. CDR3 loop: CASSEGSGRPSTDTQYF. The CDR3 DNA is TGTGCCAGCAGTGAAGGTAGCGGGAGACCTAGCACAGATACGCAGTATTTT. The chain links TRBV2 to TRBJ2-3, with TRBD2 identical over 9 bases. The junction had 5 bases not matched to a gene; V was cut back by 1 base and J by 0 bases. Germline V gene sequence: CDR1 SNHLY, CDR2 FYNNEI. The CDR3 runs to 17 residues. Drawing the rest from reference TRBV2 and TRBJ2-3, the complete variable domain is EPEVTQTPSHQVTQMGQEVILRCVPISNHLYFYWYRQILGQKVEFLVSFYNNEISEKSEIFDDQFSVERPDGSNFTLKIRSTKLEDSAMYFCASSEGSGRPSTDTQYFGPGTRLTVL.

The table lists this clonotype with a few counts. The chain links TRBV7-9 to TRBJ2-6; D unresolved. This CDR3 spans 15 amino acids. V was trimmed by 4 bases and J by 0 bases, leaving 7 bases between them. CDR1 SEHNR and CDR2 FQNEAQ come from the germline V gene (reference sequence). The CDR3 loop is CASSSEGSGANVLTF. The CDR3 DNA follows: TGTGCCAGCAGCTCCGAAGGCTCTGGGGCCAACGTCCTGACTTTC.

This clonotype occurred a few times. With a much larger clone just one base away, this may be a read error. The V call is TRBV6-2 or TRBV6-3, the J call TRBJ1-1, with no clear D. Trimming took off 2 bases at V and 0 bases at J, with 4 bases between the two ends. The CDR3 is made up of 13 amino acids. Germline CDR1 is MNHEY and CDR2 is SVGEGT. The DNA for the CDR3 is TGTGCCAGCAGTTACGCGGTGAACACTGAAGCTTTCTTT. It is translated as CASSYAVNTEAFF.

Only a few counts were recorded for this clonotype. The V gene is TRBV13, the J gene TRBJ2-5; D is possibly TRBD1 (6 bases). Germline values: CDR1 PRHDT, CDR2 FYEKMQ (reference sequence). V lost 4 bases and J 1 base, leaving 10 bases between the germline ends. CDR3 length: 14 residues. CDR3 sequence reads: CASSSRGFQETQYF. CDR3 coding DNA: TGTGCCAGCAGCTCCAGGGGATTCCAAGAGACCCAGTACTTC.

This clonotype showed up many times. The chain carries TRBV7-6 and TRBJ2-5, with 9 nucleotides matching TRBD2. CDR1 and CDR2 (germline): SGHVS, FNYEAQ. This CDR3 contains 14 residues. V lost 5 bases, J lost 6 bases, and 7 bases stayed unmatched. The CDR3 loop is CASSPGLAVKTQYF. The DNA for the CDR3 is TGTGCCAGCAGCCCGGGACTAGCCGTAAAGACCCAGTACTTC.

This clonotype has at least ten counts. The chain employs TRBV9 and TRBJ2-7, with D maybe TRBD1 (7 bases). V gave up 3 bases and J gave up 6 bases, with 16 bases separating them. The CDR3 is 14 residues long. The germline gives CDR1 SGDLS, CDR2 YYNGEE. The CDR3 spells CASSARGEKGEQYF. DNA of the CDR3: TGTGCCAGCAGCGCCAGGGGGGAAAAGGGCGAGCAGTACTTC.

This clonotype was seen more than once but under ten times. The chain is built from TRBV11-3 and TRBJ2-1, with 8 positions matching TRBD1. CDR1 SGHNT and CDR2 YENEEA come from the germline V gene. CDR3 size: 15 residues. Germline trimming cut 7 bases from V and 1 base from J; bases unmatched to any gene: 6. The chain's CDR3 is CASTSGQGSYNEQFF. The CDR3 DNA is TGTGCCAGCACCTCAGGACAGGGATCCTACAATGAGCAGTTCTTC.

This chain joins TRBV5-5 and TRBJ2-7; D remains unclear. CDR3 size: 15 residues. V gave up 2 bases and J gave up 3 bases, with 15 bases separating them. Looked up from germline, CDR1 is SGHKS and CDR2 is YYEKEE (reference sequence). The DNA for the CDR3 is TGTGCCAGCAGCTTAGCTGCCAGCATGGTCTACGAGCAGTACTTC. Translated: CASSLAASMVYEQYF.

This clonotype was found a few times. V is TRBV7-4 and J is TRBJ1-1; weak D call: TRBD1 (5 bases). Germline CDR1 and CDR2: SGHVT and SQSDAQ. The CDR3 is made up of 15 amino acids. V was shortened by 4 bases and J by 4 bases, with 16 bases between the two germline ends. The DNA for the CDR3 is TGTGCCAGCAGCTACCGGACCGACGGGGGCACTGAAGCTTTCTTT. Translation gives CASSYRTDGGTEAFF.

V is TRBV5-4 and J is TRBJ2-4; maybe TRBD1 (5 bases). Germline V gene lookup returns CDR1 SGHNT and CDR2 YYREEE (reference sequence). Trimming left V 4 bases short and J 0 bases short, with 11 bases between. CDR3 size: 15 residues. DNA of the CDR3: TGTGCCAGCAGCCCAGACAGACTAGCCAAAAACATTCAGTACTTC. The encoded protein is CASSPDRLAKNIQYF.

The genes are TRBV15 and TRBJ2-2, with unresolved D. In germline, CDR1 is LNHNV, CDR2 YYDKDF (reference sequence). The CDR3 loop spans 16 amino acids. V was trimmed by 2 bases and J by 1 base, leaving 11 bases between them. The CDR3 protein is CATSRRERRNTGELFF. CDR3 nucleotide sequence: TGTGCCACCAGCAGACGAGAAAGACGGAACACCGGGGAGCTGTTTTTT.

This clonotype was picked up one time. A junction end diverges from the germline sequence, so it may reflect a read error. The chain links TRBV7-7 to TRBJ2-1; a weak D match, TRBD2 (6 bases). CDR1 SSHAT and CDR2 FNYEAQ come from the germline V gene (reference sequence). The CDR3 length is 14 residues. CDR3 sequence (DNA): TGTGCTAGCAGCTCGCGGGAAAGGGGCGATGAGCAGTTCTTC. This codes for CASSSRERGDEQFF. The complete variable domain, with remaining parts taken from reference TRBV7-7 and TRBJ2-1, reads GAGVSQSPRYKVTKRGQDVTLRCDPISSHATLYWYQQALGQGPEFLTYFNYEAQPDKSGLPSDRFSAERPEGSISTLTIQRTEQRDSAMYRCASSSRERGDEQFFGPGTRLTVL.

The table lists this clonotype with many counts. V usage is TRBV30 and J usage is TRBJ2-5; 7 positions agree with TRBD2. J lost 3 bases, V lost 2 bases, and 3 bases had no gene match. Germline V lookup: CDR1 GTSNPN, CDR2 SVGIG (reference sequence). The CDR3 runs 13 residues. The CDR3 loop is CAWSLLAEETQYF. Written as DNA, the CDR3 is TGTGCCTGGAGTCTTCTAGCGGAAGAGACCCAGTACTTC.

This clonotype has at least ten counts. This chain uses TRBV11-2 with TRBJ2-5; TRBD1 aligns across 7 bases. The V and J ends lost 5 bases and 3 bases, in that order; junction bases with no gene match: 9. CDR1 is SGHAT and CDR2 is FQNNGV in the germline V gene. This CDR3 has 15 residues. In DNA form, the CDR3 reads TGTGCCAGCAGCCCACTTGACAGGGCTGAAGAGACCCAGTACTTC. Translation: CASSPLDRAEETQYF.

This clonotype came up many times. The chain combines TRBV29-1 with TRBJ2-3, with 7 positions matching TRBD1. This CDR3 spans 13 amino acids. J lost 0 bases, V lost 8 bases, and 5 bases had no gene match. Germline CDR1 reads SQVTM; CDR2 reads ANQGSEA. The CDR3 DNA sequence: TGCAGCTCAAGACAGGGTAGCACAGATACGCAGTATTTT. Translated, it gives CSSRQGSTDTQYF.

This clonotype turned up a few times. J is TRBJ1-4 and V is TRBV5-5, with D tentatively TRBD1 (6 bases). The germline V gene encodes CDR1 SGHKS and CDR2 YYEKEE (reference sequence). This CDR3 region has 15 residues. V lost 4 bases to trimming and J lost 3 bases, with 13 bases between them. DNA for the CDR3: TGTGCCAGCAGCCTGCGGACAGTTTCTAATGAAAAACTGTTTTTT. This codes for CASSLRTVSNEKLFF.

The sample holds a few counts of this clonotype. The chain links TRBV6-2 or TRBV6-3 to TRBJ1-1; D is ambiguous. Germline CDR1 reads MNHEY; CDR2 reads SVGEGT. Trimming left V 7 bases short and J 0 bases short, with 9 bases between. The CDR3 length is 13 residues. The CDR3 spells CASTQVLNTEAFF. The CDR3 bases are TGTGCCAGCACTCAGGTGTTGAACACTGAAGCTTTCTTT.

Ten or more counts support this clonotype. The V gene is TRBV30, the J gene TRBJ1-1; perhaps TRBD1 as D (6 bases). V shed 4 bases and J shed 4 bases, with 16 bases lying between them. The germline V gene encodes CDR1 GTSNPN and CDR2 SVGIG (reference sequence). The CDR3 runs to 14 residues. The CDR3 nucleotides read TGTGCCTGGATTCCTAGGGTCAGGGGCACTGAAGCTTTCTTT. Translated, it gives CAWIPRVRGTEAFF.

The sample holds many counts of this clonotype. The chain combines TRBV3-1 with TRBJ2-5; the D call may be TRBD1 or TRBD2 (5 bases each). The V end was cut by 2 bases, the J end by 1 base, with 14 bases between. The CDR3 covers 16 residues. CDR1 is LGHDT and CDR2 is YNNKEL in the germline V gene (reference sequence). CDR3 region: CASSQRLERGQETQYF. In DNA, the CDR3 is TGTGCCAGCAGCCAACGTTTGGAGAGGGGCCAAGAGACCCAGTACTTC.

This clonotype appeared many times. The rearrangement uses TRBV2 and TRBJ2-1; the match to TRBD1 covers 10 bases. Germline CDR1 is SNHLY and CDR2 is FYNNEI. Germline trimming cut 8 bases from V and 6 bases from J; bases unmatched to any gene: 7. CDR3 size: 14 residues. The CDR3 protein is CASGTGVEGNEQFF. CDR3 bases: TGTGCCAGCGGGACAGGGGTGGAAGGCAATGAGCAGTTCTTC.